The subject of this entry is one T cell receptor beta chain. In this sample, this clonotype turned up many times. Its antigen is unknown. There are no base qualities to consult, and no much larger clone falls within one base. Trimming removed 1 base from V and 7 bases from J, leaving 18 bases between the germline ends. The CDR3 contains 15 residues, cysteine and phenylalanine counted. Left in the record is the CDR3 DNA by itself, 45 bases read in frame from the first base. In the germline V gene, CDR1 corresponds to SGDLS and CDR2 to YYNGEE. The instrument given in TCRdb is Illumina HiSeq 2500. Quantitative 5'-RACE with molecular barcodes was used to prepare TCR beta libraries. The authors' pipeline ran thus. A new computational method, built on a probabilistic model of VDJ rearrangement, was used to identify disease-linked TCR variants. The raw public reads went through TCRdb reprocessing: fastp at Q25, MiXCR clone calling, in-frame beta chains kept. One record per CDR3 amino acid sequence lists the most common genes and DNA. The V and J calls were determined by TCRdb, not by the authors. The sample data list 40,000 to 50,000 distinct CDR3 sequences, and approximately 3.6% of these were observed just once. The top ten clonotypes cover around 3.6% of the sample.

This record belongs to a study of CD8 T cells in ankylosing spondylitis (dated by TCRdb to about 2017). As for the study more broadly: To find TCR variants linked to disease, the study profiled T cell receptor beta repertoires in ankylosing spondylitis patients and healthy donors. The full study cohort comprised 20 to 30 ankylosing spondylitis patients and about a hundred healthy donors. Peripheral blood was sampled, and synovial fluid was also collected from ankylosing spondylitis patients.

What the research found in general, with its limitations: The disease-linked clones showed a CD8+ phenotype and occurred at relatively low frequencies in peripheral blood. The disease-linked clones were reported to be significantly enriched in matched synovial fluid samples from ankylosing spondylitis patients. Some of the motif variants had been reported before in the synovial fluid and blood of reactive arthritis patients, a finding that suggests common disease-initiation mechanisms. A TCR beta motif made up of several highly homologous amino acid variants appeared to be characteristic of blood from ankylosing spondylitis patients.

Specimen: blood, either unsorted or a sorted T cell fraction (not recorded which). This receptor was identified in a female donor with ankylosing spondylitis or in good health (not recorded which). The chain joins TRBV9 to TRBJ2-7, with the D segment possibly TRBD1 or TRBD2, each aligning over 5 bases. The CDR3 protein sequence reads: CASSVMALGTGEQYF. The nucleotide sequence is given as TGTGCCAGCAGCGTAATGGCTTTAGGGACGGGAGAGCAGTACTTC.